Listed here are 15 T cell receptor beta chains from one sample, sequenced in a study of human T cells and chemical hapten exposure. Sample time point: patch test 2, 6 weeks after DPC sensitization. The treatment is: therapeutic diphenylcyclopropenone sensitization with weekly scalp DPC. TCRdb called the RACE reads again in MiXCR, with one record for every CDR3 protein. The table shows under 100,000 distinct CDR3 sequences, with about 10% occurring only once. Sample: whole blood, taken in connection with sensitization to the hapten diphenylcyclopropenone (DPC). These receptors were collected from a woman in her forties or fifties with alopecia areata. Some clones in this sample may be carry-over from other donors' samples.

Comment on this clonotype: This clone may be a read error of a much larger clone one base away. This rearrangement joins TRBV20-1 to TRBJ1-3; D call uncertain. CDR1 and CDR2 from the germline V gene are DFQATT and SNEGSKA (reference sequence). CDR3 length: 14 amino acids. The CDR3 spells CSARSPGVGNTVYF. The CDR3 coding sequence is TGCAGTGCTAGGTCCCCTGGGGTAGGAAACACCGTATATTTT.

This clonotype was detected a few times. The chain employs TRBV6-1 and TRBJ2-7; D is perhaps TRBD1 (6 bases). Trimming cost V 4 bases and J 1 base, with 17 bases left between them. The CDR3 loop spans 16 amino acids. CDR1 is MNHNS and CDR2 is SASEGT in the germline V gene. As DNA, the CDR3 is TGTGCCAGCAGTGTACCTCCGGGACAACCATCCTACGAGCAGTACTTC. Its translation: CASSVPPGQPSYEQYF.

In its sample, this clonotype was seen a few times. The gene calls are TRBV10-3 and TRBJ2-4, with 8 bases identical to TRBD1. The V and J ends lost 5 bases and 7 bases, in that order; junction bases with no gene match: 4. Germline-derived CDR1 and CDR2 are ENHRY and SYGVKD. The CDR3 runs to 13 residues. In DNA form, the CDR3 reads TGTGCCATCAGTCCGGGACAGGCGAACATTCAGTACTTC. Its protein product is CAISPGQANIQYF.

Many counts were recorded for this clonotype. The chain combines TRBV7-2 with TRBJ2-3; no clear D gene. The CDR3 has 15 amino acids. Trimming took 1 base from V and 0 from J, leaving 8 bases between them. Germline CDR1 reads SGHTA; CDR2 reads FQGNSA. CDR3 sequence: CASSLDGQSTDTQYF. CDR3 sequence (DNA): TGTGCCAGCAGCTTAGACGGGCAGAGCACAGATACGCAGTATTTT.

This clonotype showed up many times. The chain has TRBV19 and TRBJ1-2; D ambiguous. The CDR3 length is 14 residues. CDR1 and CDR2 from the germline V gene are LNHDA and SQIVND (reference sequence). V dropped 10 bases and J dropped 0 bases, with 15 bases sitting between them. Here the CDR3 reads CATSPSWTNYGYTF. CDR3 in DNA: TGTGCCACATCCCCCTCGTGGACTAACTATGGCTACACCTTC. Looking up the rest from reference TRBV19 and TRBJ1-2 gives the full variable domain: DGGITQSPKYLFRKEGQNVTLSCEQNLNHDAMYWYRQDPGQGLRLIYYSQIVNDFQKGDIAEGYSVSREKKESFPLTVTSAQKNPTAFYLCATSPSWTNYGYTFGSGTRLTVV.

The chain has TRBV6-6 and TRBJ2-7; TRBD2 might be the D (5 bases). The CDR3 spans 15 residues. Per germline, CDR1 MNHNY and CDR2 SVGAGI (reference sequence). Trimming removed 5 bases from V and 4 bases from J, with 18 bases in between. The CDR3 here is CASSPVEGVGYEQYF. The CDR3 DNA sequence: TGTGCCAGCAGTCCTGTCGAGGGAGTGGGTTACGAGCAGTACTTC.

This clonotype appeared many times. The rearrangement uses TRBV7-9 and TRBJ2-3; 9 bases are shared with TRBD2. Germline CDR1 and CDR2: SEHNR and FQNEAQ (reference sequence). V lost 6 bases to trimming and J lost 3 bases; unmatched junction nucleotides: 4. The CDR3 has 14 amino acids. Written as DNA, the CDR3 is TGTGCCAGCAGGCGGGAGGGGCGTACAGATACGCAGTATTTT. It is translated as CASRREGRTDTQYF.

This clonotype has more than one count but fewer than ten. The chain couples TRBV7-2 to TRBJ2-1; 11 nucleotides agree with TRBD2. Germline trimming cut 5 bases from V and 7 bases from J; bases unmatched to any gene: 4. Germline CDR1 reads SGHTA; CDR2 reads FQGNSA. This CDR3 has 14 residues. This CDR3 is CASSPTSGTNEQFF. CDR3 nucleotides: TGTGCCAGCAGCCCGACTAGCGGGACGAATGAGCAGTTCTTC.

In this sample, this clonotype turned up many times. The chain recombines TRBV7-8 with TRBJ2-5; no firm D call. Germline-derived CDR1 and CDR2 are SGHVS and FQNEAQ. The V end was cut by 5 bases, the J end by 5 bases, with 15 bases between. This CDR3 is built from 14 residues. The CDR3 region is CASSLRVYWETQYF. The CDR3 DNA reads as TGTGCCAGCAGCCTTCGTGTCTACTGGGAGACCCAGTACTTC.

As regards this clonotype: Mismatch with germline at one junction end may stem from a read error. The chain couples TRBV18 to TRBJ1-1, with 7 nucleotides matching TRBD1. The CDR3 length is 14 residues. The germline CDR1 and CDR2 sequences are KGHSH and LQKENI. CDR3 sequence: CVSSRDSKNTEAFF. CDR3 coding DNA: TGTGTCAGCTCTCGGGACAGCAAGAACACTGAAGCTTTCTTT. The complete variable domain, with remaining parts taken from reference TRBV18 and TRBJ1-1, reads NAGVMQNPRHLVRRRGQEARLRCSPMKGHSHVYWYRQLPEEGLKFMVYLQKENIIDESGMPKERFSAEFPKEGPSILRIQQVVRGDSAAYFCVSSRDSKNTEAFFGQGTRLTVV.

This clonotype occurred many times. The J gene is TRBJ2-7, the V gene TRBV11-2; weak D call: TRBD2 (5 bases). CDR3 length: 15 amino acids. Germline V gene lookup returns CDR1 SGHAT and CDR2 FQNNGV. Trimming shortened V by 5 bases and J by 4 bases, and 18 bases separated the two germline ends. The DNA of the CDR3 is TGTGCCAGCAGCCCCCAGGCCGGAGGAACATACGAGCAGTACTTC. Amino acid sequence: CASSPQAGGTYEQYF.

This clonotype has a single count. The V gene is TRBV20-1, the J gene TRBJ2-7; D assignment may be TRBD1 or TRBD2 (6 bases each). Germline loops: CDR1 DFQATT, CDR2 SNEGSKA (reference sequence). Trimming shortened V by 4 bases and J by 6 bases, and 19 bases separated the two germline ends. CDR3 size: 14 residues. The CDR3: CSAIGPRGGGEQYF. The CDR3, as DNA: TGCAGTGCTATCGGGCCCAGGGGAGGCGGCGAGCAGTACTTC.

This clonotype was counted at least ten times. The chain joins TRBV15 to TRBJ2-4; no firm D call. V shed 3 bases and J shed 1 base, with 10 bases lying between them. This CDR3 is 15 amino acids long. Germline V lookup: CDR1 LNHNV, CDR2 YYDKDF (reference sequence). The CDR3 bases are TGTGCCACCAGCAGCCCAACCGGGGCCAAAAACATTCAGTACTTC. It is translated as CATSSPTGAKNIQYF.

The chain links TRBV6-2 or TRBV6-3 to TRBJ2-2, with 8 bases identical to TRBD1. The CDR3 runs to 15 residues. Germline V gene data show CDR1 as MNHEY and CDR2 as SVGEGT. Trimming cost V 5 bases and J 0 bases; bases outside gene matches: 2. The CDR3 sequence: CASSGTGPNTGELFF. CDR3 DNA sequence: TGTGCCAGCAGTGGGACAGGCCCGAACACCGGGGAGCTGTTTTTT.

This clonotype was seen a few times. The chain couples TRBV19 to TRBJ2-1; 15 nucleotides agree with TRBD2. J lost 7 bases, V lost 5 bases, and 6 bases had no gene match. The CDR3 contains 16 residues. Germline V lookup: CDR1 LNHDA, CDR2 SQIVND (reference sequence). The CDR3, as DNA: TGTGCCAGTAGTCCTGTAGGGACTAGCGGGAGGAATGAGCAGTTCTTC. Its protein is CASSPVGTSGRNEQFF.